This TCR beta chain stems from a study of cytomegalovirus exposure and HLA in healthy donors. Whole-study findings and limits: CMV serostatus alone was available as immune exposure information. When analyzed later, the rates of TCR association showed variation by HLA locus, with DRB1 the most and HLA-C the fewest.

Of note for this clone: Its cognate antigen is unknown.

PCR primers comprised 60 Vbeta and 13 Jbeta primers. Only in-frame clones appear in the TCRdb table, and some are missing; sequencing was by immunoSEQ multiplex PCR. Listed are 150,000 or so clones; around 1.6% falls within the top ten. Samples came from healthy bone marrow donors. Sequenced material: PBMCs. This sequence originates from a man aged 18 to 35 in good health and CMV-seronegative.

The CDR3 sequence is CASSVLGTGVQETQYF. The CDR3 coding sequence is TGTGCCAGCAGCGTATTGGGGACAGGGGTTCAGGAGACCCAGTACTTC. V is TRBV9 and J is TRBJ2-5; 10 positions match TRBD1. The germline CDR1 and CDR2 sequences are SGDLS and YYNGEE. Germline trimming cut 1 base from V and 5 bases from J; bases unmatched to any gene: 8. The CDR3 consists of 16 residues.